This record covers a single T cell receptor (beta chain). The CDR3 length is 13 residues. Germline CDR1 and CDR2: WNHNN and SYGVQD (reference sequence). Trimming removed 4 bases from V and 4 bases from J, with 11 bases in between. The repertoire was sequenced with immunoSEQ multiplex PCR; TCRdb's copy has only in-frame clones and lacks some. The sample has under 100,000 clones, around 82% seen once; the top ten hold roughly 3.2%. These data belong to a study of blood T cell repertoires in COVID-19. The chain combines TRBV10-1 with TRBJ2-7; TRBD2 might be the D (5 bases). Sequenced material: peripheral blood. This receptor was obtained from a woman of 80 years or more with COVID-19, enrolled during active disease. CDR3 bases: TGCGCCAGCAGTGCGGGGAGTAGGTACGAGCAGTACTTC. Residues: CASSAGSRYEQYF.